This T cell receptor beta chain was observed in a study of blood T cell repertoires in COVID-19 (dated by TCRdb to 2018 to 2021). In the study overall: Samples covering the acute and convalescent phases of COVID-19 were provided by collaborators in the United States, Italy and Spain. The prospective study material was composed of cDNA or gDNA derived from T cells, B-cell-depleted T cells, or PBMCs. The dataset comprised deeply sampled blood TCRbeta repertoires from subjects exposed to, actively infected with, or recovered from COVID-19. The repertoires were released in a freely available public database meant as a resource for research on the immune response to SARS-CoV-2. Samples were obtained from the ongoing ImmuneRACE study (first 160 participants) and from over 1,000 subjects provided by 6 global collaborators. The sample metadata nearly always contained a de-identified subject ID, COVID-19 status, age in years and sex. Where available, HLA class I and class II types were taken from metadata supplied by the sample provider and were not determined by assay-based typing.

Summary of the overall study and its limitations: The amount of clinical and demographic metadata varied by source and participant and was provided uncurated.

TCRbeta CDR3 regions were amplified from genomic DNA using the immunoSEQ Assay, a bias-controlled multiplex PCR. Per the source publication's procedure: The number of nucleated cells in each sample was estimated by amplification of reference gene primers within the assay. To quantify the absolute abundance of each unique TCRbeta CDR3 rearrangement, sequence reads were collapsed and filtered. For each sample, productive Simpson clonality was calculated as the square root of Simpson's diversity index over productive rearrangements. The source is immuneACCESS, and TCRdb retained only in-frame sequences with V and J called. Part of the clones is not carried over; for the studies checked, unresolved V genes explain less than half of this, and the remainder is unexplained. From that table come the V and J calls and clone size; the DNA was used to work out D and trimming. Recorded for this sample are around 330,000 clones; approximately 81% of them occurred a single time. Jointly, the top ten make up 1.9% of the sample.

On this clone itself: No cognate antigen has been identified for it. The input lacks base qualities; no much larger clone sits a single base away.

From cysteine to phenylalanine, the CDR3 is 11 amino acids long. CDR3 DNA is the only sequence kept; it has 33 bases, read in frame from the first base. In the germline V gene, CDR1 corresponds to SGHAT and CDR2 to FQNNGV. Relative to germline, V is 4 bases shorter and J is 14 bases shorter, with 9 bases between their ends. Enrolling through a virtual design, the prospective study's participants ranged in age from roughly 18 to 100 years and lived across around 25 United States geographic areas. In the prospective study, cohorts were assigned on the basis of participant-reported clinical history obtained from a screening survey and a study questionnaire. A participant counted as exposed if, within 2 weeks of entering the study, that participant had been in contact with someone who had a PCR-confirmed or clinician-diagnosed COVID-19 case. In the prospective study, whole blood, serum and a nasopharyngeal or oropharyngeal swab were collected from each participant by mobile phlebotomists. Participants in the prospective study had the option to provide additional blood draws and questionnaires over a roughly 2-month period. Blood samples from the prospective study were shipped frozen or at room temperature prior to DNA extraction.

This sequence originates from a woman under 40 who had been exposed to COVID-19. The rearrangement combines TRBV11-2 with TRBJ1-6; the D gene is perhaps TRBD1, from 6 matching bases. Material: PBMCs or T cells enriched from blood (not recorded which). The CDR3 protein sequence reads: CASSSDRTLHF. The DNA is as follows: TGTGCCAGCAGCTCCGACAGGACCCTCCACTTT.